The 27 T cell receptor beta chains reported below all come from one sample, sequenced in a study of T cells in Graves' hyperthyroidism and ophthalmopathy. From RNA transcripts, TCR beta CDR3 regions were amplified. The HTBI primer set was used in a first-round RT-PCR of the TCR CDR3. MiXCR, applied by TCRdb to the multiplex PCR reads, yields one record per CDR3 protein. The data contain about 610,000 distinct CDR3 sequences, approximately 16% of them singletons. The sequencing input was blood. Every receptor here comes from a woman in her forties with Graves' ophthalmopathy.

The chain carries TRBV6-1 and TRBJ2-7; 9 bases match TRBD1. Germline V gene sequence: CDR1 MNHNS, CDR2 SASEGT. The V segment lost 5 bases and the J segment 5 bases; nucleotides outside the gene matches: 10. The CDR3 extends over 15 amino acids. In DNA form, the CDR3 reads TGTGCCAGCAGTTATTCAGGACAGGGGCTTCACGAGCAGTACTTC. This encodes CASSYSGQGLHEQYF.

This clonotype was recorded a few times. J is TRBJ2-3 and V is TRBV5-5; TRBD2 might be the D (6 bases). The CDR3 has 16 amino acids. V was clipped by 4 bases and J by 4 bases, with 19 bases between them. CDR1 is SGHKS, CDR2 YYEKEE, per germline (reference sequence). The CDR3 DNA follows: TGTGCCAGCAGCCCGACATCCGCGGGAAGAGCAGATACGCAGTATTTT. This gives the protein CASSPTSAGRADTQYF.

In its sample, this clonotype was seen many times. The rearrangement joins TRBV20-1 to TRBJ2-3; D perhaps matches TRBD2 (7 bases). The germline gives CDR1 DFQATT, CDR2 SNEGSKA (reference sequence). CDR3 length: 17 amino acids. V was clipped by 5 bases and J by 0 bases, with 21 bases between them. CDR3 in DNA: TGCAGTGCTCGGGGGGCAGGGCAAGGGGGTAGCACAGATACGCAGTATTTT. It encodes CSARGAGQGGSTDTQYF.

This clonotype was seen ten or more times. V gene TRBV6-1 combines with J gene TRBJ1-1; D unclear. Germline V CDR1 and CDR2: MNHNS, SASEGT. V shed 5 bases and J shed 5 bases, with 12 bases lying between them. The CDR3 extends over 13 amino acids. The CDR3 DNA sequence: TGTGCCAGCAGTCCCCCCGTGGTTACTGAAGCTTTCTTT. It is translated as CASSPPVVTEAFF.

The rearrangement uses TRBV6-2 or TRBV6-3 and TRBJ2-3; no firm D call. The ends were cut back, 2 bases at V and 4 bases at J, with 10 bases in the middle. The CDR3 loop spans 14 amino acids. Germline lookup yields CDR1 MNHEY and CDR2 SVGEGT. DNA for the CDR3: TGTGCCAGCAGTTACGGGTACTACGCAGATACGCAGTATTTT. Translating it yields CASSYGYYADTQYF.

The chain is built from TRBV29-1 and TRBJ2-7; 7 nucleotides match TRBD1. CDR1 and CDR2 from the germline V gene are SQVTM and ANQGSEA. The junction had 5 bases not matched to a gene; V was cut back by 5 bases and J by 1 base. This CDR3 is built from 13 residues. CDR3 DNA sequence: TGCAGCGTTCGAGGGGGCGCTTCCTACGAGCAGTACTTC. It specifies CSVRGGASYEQYF.

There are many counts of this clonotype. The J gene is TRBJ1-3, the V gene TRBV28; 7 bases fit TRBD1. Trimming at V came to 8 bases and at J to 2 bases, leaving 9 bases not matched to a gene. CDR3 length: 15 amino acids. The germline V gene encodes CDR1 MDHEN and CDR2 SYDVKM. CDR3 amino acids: CASSSGGGAGNTIYF. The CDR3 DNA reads TGTGCCAGCTCTTCCGGAGGGGGCGCTGGAAACACCATATATTTT.

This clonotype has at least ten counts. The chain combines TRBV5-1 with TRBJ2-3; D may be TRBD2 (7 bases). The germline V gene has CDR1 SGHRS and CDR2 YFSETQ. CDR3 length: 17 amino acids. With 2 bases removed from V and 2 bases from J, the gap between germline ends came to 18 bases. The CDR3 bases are TGCGCCAGCAGCTTAGGTCTTGCGGGGGCGATCACAGATACGCAGTATTTT. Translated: CASSLGLAGAITDTQYF.

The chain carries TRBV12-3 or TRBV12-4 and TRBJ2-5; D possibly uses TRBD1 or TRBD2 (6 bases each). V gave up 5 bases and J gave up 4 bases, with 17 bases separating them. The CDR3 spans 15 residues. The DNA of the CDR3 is TGTGCCAGCAGTCGGGGGCCGGCGTCAGGAGAGACCCAGTACTTC. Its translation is CASSRGPASGETQYF.

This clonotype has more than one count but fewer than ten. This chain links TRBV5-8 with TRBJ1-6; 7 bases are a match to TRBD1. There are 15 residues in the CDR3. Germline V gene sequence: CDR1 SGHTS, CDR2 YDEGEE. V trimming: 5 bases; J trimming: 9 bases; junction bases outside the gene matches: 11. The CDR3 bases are TGTGCCAGCAGATCTACAGGGGAAGGAGGTTCACCCCTCCACTTT. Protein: CASRSTGEGGSPLHF.

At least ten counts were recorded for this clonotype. The CDR3 is CASSSGQAGYTEAFF. The CDR3 DNA sequence: TGCGCCAGCAGCTCGGGACAGGCAGGGTACACTGAAGCTTTCTTT. The chain joins TRBV5-1 to TRBJ1-1; 8 bases align to TRBD1. With V trimmed by 3 bases and J by 3 bases, 7 bases remained unmatched. This CDR3 comprises 15 residues. The germline V gene has CDR1 SGHRS and CDR2 YFSETQ.

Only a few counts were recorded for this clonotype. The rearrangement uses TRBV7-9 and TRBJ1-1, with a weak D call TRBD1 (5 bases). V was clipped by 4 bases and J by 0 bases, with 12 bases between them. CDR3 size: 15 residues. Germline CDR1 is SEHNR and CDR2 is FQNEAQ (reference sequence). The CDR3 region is CASSSPGAMNTEAFF. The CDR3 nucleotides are TGTGCCAGCAGCTCACCCGGGGCCATGAACACTGAAGCTTTCTTT.

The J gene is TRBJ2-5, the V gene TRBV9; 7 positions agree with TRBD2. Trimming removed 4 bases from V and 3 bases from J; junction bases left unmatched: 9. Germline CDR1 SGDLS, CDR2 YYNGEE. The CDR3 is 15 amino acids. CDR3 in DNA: TGTGCCAGCAGCCCTTGGGAGGGCCGGAAAGAGACCCAGTACTTC. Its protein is CASSPWEGRKETQYF.

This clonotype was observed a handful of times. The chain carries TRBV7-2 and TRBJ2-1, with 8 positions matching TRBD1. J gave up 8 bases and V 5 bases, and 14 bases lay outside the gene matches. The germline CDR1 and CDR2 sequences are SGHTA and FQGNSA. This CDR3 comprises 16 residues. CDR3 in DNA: TGTGCCAGCAGCCGACATGGACAGGGCGGGCTGCATGAGCAGTTCTTC. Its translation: CASSRHGQGGLHEQFF.

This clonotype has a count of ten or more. The CDR3 sequence is CASSFNGGDYNEQFF. The CDR3 DNA follows: TGTGCCAGCAGTTTCAATGGCGGGGACTACAATGAGCAGTTCTTC. The V gene is TRBV28, the J gene TRBJ2-1; the D gene is possibly TRBD2 (6 bases). CDR1 is MDHEN and CDR2 is SYDVKM in the germline V gene. This CDR3 region has 15 residues. Trimming took 3 bases from V and 3 from J, leaving 12 bases between them.

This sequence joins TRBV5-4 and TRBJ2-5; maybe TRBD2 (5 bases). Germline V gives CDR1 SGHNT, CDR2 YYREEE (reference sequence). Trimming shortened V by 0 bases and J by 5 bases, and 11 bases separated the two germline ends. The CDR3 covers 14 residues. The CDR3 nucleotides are TGTGCCAGCAGCTTGGTAGCGTCTTCGGAGACCCAGTACTTC. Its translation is CASSLVASSETQYF.

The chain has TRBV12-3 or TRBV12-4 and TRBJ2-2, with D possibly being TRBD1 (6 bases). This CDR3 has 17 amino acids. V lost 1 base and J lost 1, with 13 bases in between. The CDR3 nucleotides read TGTGCCAGCAGTTTAGGAGGAAACAGGGTGAACACCGGGGAGCTGTTTTTT. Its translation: CASSLGGNRVNTGELFF.

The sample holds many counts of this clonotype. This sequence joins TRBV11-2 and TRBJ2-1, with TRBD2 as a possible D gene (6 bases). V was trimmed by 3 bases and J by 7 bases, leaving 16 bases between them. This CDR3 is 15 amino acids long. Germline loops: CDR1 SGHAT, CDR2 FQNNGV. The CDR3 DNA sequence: TGTGCCAGCAGCTTTAGGGATGGACGGGGGAATGAGCAGTTCTTC. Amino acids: CASSFRDGRGNEQFF.

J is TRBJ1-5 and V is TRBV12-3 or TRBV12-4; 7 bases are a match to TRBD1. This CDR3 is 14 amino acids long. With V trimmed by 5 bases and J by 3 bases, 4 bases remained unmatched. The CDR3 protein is CASSTDRYNQPQHF. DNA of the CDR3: TGTGCCAGCAGTACGGACAGGTACAATCAGCCCCAGCATTTT.

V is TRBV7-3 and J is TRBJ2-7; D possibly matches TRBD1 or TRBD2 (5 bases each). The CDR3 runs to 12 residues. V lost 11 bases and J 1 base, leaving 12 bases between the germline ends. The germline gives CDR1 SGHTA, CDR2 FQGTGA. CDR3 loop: CAGRDPSYEQYF. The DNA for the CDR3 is TGTGCCGGACGGGACCCTTCCTACGAGCAGTACTTC. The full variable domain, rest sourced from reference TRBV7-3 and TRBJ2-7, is GAGVSQTPSNKVTEKGKYVELRCDPISGHTALYWYRQSLGQGPEFLIYFQGTGAADDSGLPNDRFFAVRPEGSVSTLKIQRTERGDSAVYLCAGRDPSYEQYFGPGTRLTVT.

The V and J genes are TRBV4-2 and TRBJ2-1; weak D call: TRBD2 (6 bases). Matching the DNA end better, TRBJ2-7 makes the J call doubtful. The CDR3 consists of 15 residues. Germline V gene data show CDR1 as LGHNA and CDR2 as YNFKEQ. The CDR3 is CASSQEMLRGNEQYF. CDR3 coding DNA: TGTGCCAGCAGCCAAGAAATGCTACGGGGGAATGAGCAGTACTTC.

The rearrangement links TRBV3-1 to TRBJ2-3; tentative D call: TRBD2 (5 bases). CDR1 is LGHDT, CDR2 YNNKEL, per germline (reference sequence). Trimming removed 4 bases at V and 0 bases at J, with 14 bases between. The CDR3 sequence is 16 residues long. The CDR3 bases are TGTGCCAGCAGCCCACAGTGGGGAGCTAGCACAGATACGCAGTATTTT. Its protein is CASSPQWGASTDTQYF.

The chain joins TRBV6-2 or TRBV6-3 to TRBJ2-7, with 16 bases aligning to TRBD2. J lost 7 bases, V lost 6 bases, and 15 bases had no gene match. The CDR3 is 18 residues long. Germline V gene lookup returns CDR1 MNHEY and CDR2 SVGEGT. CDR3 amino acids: CASSALGAGTSGRGEQYF. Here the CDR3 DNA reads TGTGCCAGCAGCGCTTTAGGTGCGGGGACTAGCGGGAGGGGAGAGCAGTACTTC.

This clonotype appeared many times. CDR3 in amino acids: CASLSANSNQPQHF. As DNA, the CDR3 is TGTGCCAGCCTTTCGGCAAATAGCAATCAGCCCCAGCATTTT. The J gene is TRBJ1-5, the V gene TRBV28; no clear D gene. This CDR3 region has 14 residues. Deletions cut 8 bases from V and 0 bases from J, with 11 bases between. Germline CDR1 MDHEN, CDR2 SYDVKM.

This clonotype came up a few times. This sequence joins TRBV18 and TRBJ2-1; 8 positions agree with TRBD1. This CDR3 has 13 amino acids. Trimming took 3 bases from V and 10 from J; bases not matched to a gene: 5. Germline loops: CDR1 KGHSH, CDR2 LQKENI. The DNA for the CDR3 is TGTGCCAGCTCACCGGACAGGGAGACGGAGCAGTTCTTC. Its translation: CASSPDRETEQFF.

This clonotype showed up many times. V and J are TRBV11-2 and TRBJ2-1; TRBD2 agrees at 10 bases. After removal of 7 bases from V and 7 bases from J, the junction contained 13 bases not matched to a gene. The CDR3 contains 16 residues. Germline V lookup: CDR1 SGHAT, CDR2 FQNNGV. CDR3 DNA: TGTGCCAGCACCCAGTCCGGAGCGGGAGGGTATAATGAGCAGTTCTTC. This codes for CASTQSGAGGYNEQFF.

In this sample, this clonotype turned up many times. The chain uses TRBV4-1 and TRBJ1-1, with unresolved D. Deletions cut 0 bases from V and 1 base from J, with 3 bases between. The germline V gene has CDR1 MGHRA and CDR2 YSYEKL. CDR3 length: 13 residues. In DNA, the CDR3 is TGCGCCAGCAGCCAAGAAGCGAACACTGAAGCTTTCTTT. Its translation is CASSQEANTEAFF.